These 28 T cell receptor beta chains originate from one sample sequenced in a study of shared clonotypes between healthy human individuals. Selected positively for CCR7 and CD45RO-negative, naive CD8 cells excluded terminally differentiated effector memory CD45RA+ cells. The method was immunoSEQ multiplex PCR; TCRdb's version includes in-frame clones alone and lacks a portion of them. Of around 2,000,000 clones in the sample, 85% to 95% were seen once. Sequenced input: naive CD8+ T cells sorted from blood. The receptor source for this set is a man in his late teens or twenties in good health.

CDR3 bases: TGTGCCAGCCGGGACAGGGGCTACACTGAAGCTTTCTTT. Its translation is CASRDRGYTEAFF. The chain uses TRBV6-1 and TRBJ1-1, with TRBD1 matching 10 bases. The ends lost 8 bases at V and 3 bases at J; junction bases unmatched: 3. This CDR3 comprises 13 residues. Germline CDR1 is MNHNS and CDR2 is SASEGT.

This chain connects TRBV5-6 to TRBJ2-2; TRBD1 matches 7 bases. The CDR3 is 16 residues long. From germline, CDR1 is SGHDT and CDR2 YYEEEE. The V gene end was trimmed by 5 bases and the J gene end by 2 bases; junction bases not matched to a gene: 9. CDR3 protein: CASSFTGDFNTGELFF. CDR3 bases: TGTGCCAGCAGTTTCACAGGGGATTTTAACACCGGGGAGCTGTTTTTT.

This clone has a single count. This chain uses TRBV27 with TRBJ1-2; D is perhaps TRBD1 (5 bases). CDR3 length: 12 residues. Germline V lookup: CDR1 MNHEY, CDR2 SMNVEV (reference sequence). CDR3 sequence (DNA): TGTGCTCGGGGGAAAGCTAACTATGGCTACACCTTC. The encoded protein is CARGKANYGYTF.

The chain has TRBV27 and TRBJ1-3; unclear D gene. Per germline, CDR1 MNHEY and CDR2 SMNVEV (reference sequence). This CDR3 is built from 15 residues. Trimming removed 3 bases from V and 1 base from J, with 10 bases in between. The CDR3 sequence is CASSFYGGSGNTIYF. The DNA for the CDR3 is TGTGCCAGCAGTTTCTACGGTGGATCTGGAAACACCATATATTTT.

This rearrangement joins TRBV5-1 to TRBJ1-2; a possible D gene is TRBD1 (5 bases). The germline CDR1 and CDR2 sequences are SGHRS and YFSETQ. V shed 5 bases and J shed 4 bases, with 18 bases lying between them. The CDR3 consists of 15 residues. The CDR3 spells CASSPEQDLIYGYTF. CDR3 DNA sequence: TGCGCCAGCAGTCCCGAACAGGACCTAATCTATGGCTACACCTTC.

V usage is TRBV5-1 and J usage is TRBJ2-1, with D perhaps matching TRBD2 (5 bases). V lost 1 base, J lost 5 bases, and 10 bases lay in between. Looked up from germline, CDR1 is SGHRS and CDR2 is YFSETQ. The CDR3 has 14 amino acids. The CDR3 region has the DNA TGCGCCAGCAGCTTGTCGAGGGCTAACAATGAGCAGTTCTTC. It encodes CASSLSRANNEQFF.

The J gene is TRBJ2-7, the V gene TRBV27; perhaps TRBD1 as D (6 bases). The CDR3 covers 16 residues. Germline V gene lookup returns CDR1 MNHEY and CDR2 SMNVEV (reference sequence). V dropped 2 bases and J dropped 2 bases, with 16 bases sitting between them. Here the CDR3 DNA reads TGTGCCAGCAGTTTAACGTTTGGGGACACGGCCTACGAGCAGTACTTC. It yields the protein CASSLTFGDTAYEQYF.

The chain couples TRBV29-1 to TRBJ1-1; 8 bases are shared with TRBD1. V lost 6 bases and J lost 3; bases outside the gene matches: 6. Germline V gives CDR1 SQVTM, CDR2 ANQGSEA. This CDR3 is built from 13 residues. Here the CDR3 reads CSVTQGDYTEAFF. The CDR3 DNA reads TGCAGCGTCACACAGGGGGATTACACTGAAGCTTTCTTT.

Comments on this clone: One end of the junction fails to match germline, which may point to a read error. Other DNA variants within this sample encode the same CDR3. The chain links TRBV29-1 to TRBJ2-2; D not certain. Germline V lookup: CDR1 SQVTM, CDR2 ANQGSEA. The length of the CDR3 is 11 residues. CDR3 loop: CSVEATGELFF. CDR3 nucleotide sequence: TGCAGCGTGGAAGCCACCGGGGAGCTGTTTTTT.

V and J are TRBV18 and TRBJ1-4; 7 bases align to TRBD1. Trimming cost V 3 bases and J 6 bases; bases outside gene matches: 7. Looked up from germline, CDR1 is KGHSH and CDR2 is LQKENI. CDR3 size: 15 residues. As DNA, the CDR3 is TGTGCCAGCTCACCCGAACACAGGGGAGATGAAAAACTGTTTTTT. Translation gives CASSPEHRGDEKLFF.

The V gene is TRBV6-6, the J gene TRBJ2-7; D is perhaps TRBD2 (6 bases). The CDR3 loop spans 13 amino acids. Trimming cost V 5 bases and J 3 bases, with 11 bases left between them. Germline CDR1 MNHNY, CDR2 SVGAGI (reference sequence). CDR3 protein: CASSQMTSYEQYF. The CDR3 DNA reads as TGTGCCAGCAGTCAAATGACTAGCTACGAGCAGTACTTC.

This sequence joins TRBV9 and TRBJ1-1; D remains ambiguous. Per the germline V gene, CDR1 is SGDLS and CDR2 is YYNGEE. V was trimmed by 4 bases and J by 1 base, leaving 8 bases between them. The CDR3 sequence is 13 residues long. The CDR3 reads CASSPLTNTEAFF. The CDR3 DNA reads as TGTGCCAGCAGCCCCCTCACGAACACTGAAGCTTTCTTT.

The rearrangement uses TRBV10-3 and TRBJ2-1; the match to TRBD2 covers 14 bases. In germline, CDR1 is ENHRY, CDR2 SYGVKD. Germline trimming cut 6 bases from V and 7 bases from J; bases unmatched to any gene: 14. The CDR3 sequence is 18 residues long. The CDR3, as DNA: TGTGCCATCAGGATCAGGACAGACGGGACTAGCGGGAGAAATGAGCAGTTCTTC. Translated, it gives CAIRIRTDGTSGRNEQFF.

For the CDR3, the DNA is TGTGCCAGCAGCTTAGCGGCCGGGGCCGAGGCCGACGAGCAGTACTTC. It is translated as CASSLAAGAEADEQYF. The genes are TRBV7-2 and TRBJ2-7; D tentatively fits TRBD1 or TRBD2 (5 bases each). The CDR3 sequence is 16 residues long. CDR1 is SGHTA, CDR2 FQGNSA, per germline. V lost 0 bases and J lost 5, with 17 bases in between.

A remark on this clone: The identical CDR3 is also encoded by other nucleotide sequences in the sample. The chain couples TRBV7-8 to TRBJ1-6, with unresolved D. Germline V gene data show CDR1 as SGHVS and CDR2 as FQNEAQ. This CDR3 has 14 residues. The ends were cut back, 0 bases at V and 8 bases at J, with 8 bases in the middle. The CDR3 spells CASSLANSHSPLHF. The CDR3 DNA sequence: TGTGCCAGCAGCTTAGCGAACTCTCATTCACCCCTCCACTTT.

The CDR3, as DNA: TGTGCCTGGAGTGTACCCAGGGAAGGGTATGGCTACACCTTC. This codes for CAWSVPREGYGYTF. The rearrangement joins TRBV30 to TRBJ1-2; tentative D call: TRBD1 (5 bases). Germline V gene data show CDR1 as GTSNPN and CDR2 as SVGIG (reference sequence). This CDR3 region has 14 residues. V shed 0 bases and J shed 5 bases, with 13 bases lying between them. Using reference TRBV30 and TRBJ1-2 for the parts outside the CDR3, the full variable domain is SQTIHQWPATLVQPVGSPLSLECTVEGTSNPNLYWYRQAAGRGLQLLFYSVGIGQISSEVPQNLSASRPQDRQFILSSKKLLLSDSGFYLCAWSVPREGYGYTFGSGTRLTVV.

The gene calls are TRBV28 and TRBJ2-7; TRBD1 matches 8 bases. Trimming took 7 bases from V and 5 from J; bases not matched to a gene: 13. CDR3 length: 15 residues. The germline V gene encodes CDR1 MDHEN and CDR2 SYDVKM. The DNA for the CDR3 is TGTGCCAGCAACCCGACGCCAGGGGGCTTCGACGAGCAGTACTTC. It codes for CASNPTPGGFDEQYF.

The chain uses TRBV5-1 and TRBJ1-1; D is unresolved. The CDR3 contains 14 residues. Germline assignment: CDR1 SGHRS and CDR2 YFSETQ. Trimming shortened V by 2 bases and J by 0 bases, and 8 bases separated the two germline ends. The CDR3 bases are TGCGCCAGCAGCTTCGGGGATTTGAACACTGAAGCTTTCTTT. This translates into CASSFGDLNTEAFF.

The gene calls are TRBV14 and TRBJ2-1; D gene unclear. V was pared by 0 bases and J by 8 bases, with 8 bases between. Germline V gives CDR1 SGHDN, CDR2 FVKESK. This CDR3 has 13 amino acids. The CDR3 region is CASSQDFLDEQFF. The CDR3 bases are TGTGCCAGCAGCCAAGATTTCCTAGATGAGCAGTTCTTC.

Regarding this clone: One end of the junction fails to match germline, which may point to a read error. The chain has TRBV7-9 and TRBJ2-7, with 10 bases that match TRBD1. The V gene's germline CDR1 is SEHNR and CDR2 FQNEAQ (reference sequence). The CDR3 has 12 residues. The CDR3 bases are TGTGCCAGCAGCCGAATGGGACAGGGGTCTGCCTTC. Translating gives CASSRMGQGSAF.

For this clone: This specimen includes other DNA sequences encoding the same CDR3. This chain joins TRBV9 and TRBJ2-1; 8 nucleotides align to TRBD2. This CDR3 is built from 14 residues. Germline CDR1 reads SGDLS; CDR2 reads YYNGEE. Losses at the gene ends were 0 bases for V and 6 bases for J; bases not matched to a gene: 2. The CDR3: CASSVGTSGNEQFF. In DNA form, the CDR3 reads TGTGCCAGCAGCGTAGGAACTAGCGGCAATGAGCAGTTCTTC. Variable domain in full (rest from reference TRBV9 and TRBJ2-1): DSGVTQTPKHLITATGQRVTLRCSPRSGDLSVYWYQQSLDQGLQFLIQYYNGEERAKGNILERFSAQQFPDLHSELNLSSLELGDSALYFCASSVGTSGNEQFFGPGTRLTVL.

The J gene is TRBJ2-2, the V gene TRBV9; D is ambiguous. Trimming left V 4 bases short and J 0 bases short, with 16 bases between. Germline values: CDR1 SGDLS, CDR2 YYNGEE. The CDR3 consists of 17 residues. The CDR3 region is CASSTPRTDANTGELFF. The CDR3 bases are TGTGCCAGCAGCACCCCCCGGACGGACGCGAACACCGGGGAGCTGTTTTTT.

CDR3: CASSLPGPLRANYGYTF. CDR3 bases: TGTGCCAGCAGTTTACCAGGGCCTTTGCGAGCTAACTATGGCTACACCTTC. The chain joins TRBV28 to TRBJ1-2, with D perhaps matching TRBD1 (5 bases). Per germline, CDR1 MDHEN and CDR2 SYDVKM. The V end was cut by 2 bases, the J end by 0 bases, with 16 bases between. The CDR3 totals 17 residues.

The V call is TRBV6-6, the J call TRBJ2-5; 11 bases line up with TRBD2. In germline, CDR1 is MNHNY, CDR2 SVGAGI (reference sequence). The junction had 12 bases not matched to a gene; V was cut back by 10 bases and J by 5 bases. There are 15 residues in the CDR3. The CDR3 reads CATLDGSGRAETQYF. The CDR3 DNA follows: TGTGCCACTCTTGACGGTAGCGGGAGGGCCGAGACCCAGTACTTC.

This rearrangement joins TRBV4-3 to TRBJ2-7; 7 bases match TRBD2. The CDR3 covers 14 residues. Germline V gene sequence: CDR1 LGHNA, CDR2 YSLEER. V shed 0 bases and J 4 bases; nucleotides not matched to a gene: 3. In DNA form, the CDR3 reads TGCGCCAGCAGCCAAGATCTAGCGGAGTACGAGCAGTACTTC. Encoded protein: CASSQDLAEYEQYF.

This clone has a single count. The chain couples TRBV6-1 to TRBJ2-7; 10 nucleotides line up with TRBD2. The V gene end was trimmed by 0 bases and the J gene end by 4 bases; junction bases not matched to a gene: 12. Germline CDR1 MNHNS, CDR2 SASEGT. The CDR3 totals 18 residues. The CDR3 coding sequence is TGTGCCAGCAGTGAAGCCGGCGCGGTGGGACTAGCGAAATACGAGCAGTACTTC. Amino acid sequence: CASSEAGAVGLAKYEQYF.

This chain connects TRBV5-1 to TRBJ2-2; 8 positions match TRBD1. The V and J ends lost 5 bases and 5 bases, in that order; junction bases with no gene match: 17. Germline V gene data show CDR1 as SGHRS and CDR2 as YFSETQ. This CDR3 is 18 amino acids long. The CDR3, as DNA: TGCGCCAGCAGATTAGGAGGACAGGGAACGGAGAAAACCGGGGAGCTGTTTTTT. Protein product: CASRLGGQGTEKTGELFF.

V gene TRBV27 combines with J gene TRBJ2-3; possible D gene TRBD2, 6 bases. V shed 7 bases and J shed 4 bases, with 12 bases lying between them. The CDR3 runs 13 residues. CDR1 is MNHEY and CDR2 is SMNVEV in the germline V gene (reference sequence). The CDR3 DNA sequence: TGTGCCAGCACCGTGGCGGGATCAGATACGCAGTATTTT. Translating gives CASTVAGSDTQYF.